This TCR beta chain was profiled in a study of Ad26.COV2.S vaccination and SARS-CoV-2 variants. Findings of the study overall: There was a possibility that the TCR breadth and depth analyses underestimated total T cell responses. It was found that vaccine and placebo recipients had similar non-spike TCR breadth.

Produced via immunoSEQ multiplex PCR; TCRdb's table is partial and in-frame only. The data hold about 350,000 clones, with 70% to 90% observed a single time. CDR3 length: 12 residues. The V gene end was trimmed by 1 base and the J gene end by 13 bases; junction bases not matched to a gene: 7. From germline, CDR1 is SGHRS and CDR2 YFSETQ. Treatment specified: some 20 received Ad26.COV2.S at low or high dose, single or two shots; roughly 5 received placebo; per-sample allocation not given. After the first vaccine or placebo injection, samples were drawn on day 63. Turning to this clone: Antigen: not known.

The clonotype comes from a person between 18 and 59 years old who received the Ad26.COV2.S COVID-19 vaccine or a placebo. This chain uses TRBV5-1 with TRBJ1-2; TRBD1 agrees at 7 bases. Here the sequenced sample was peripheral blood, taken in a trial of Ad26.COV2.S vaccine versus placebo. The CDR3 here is CASSLPTGTLTF. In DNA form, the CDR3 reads TGCGCCAGCAGCTTGCCGACAGGGACACTCACCTTC.